The 2 T cell receptor beta chains below come from one sample, sequenced in a study of shared clonotypes between healthy human individuals. Generated by immunoSEQ multiplex PCR, the TCRdb table keeps only in-frame clones and is missing some. The sample records over 1.4 million clones, about 96% being singletons. Sequencing input: naive CD4+ T cells sorted from blood. Specified subset: CD45RA+ positively selected. The receptors shown here come from a man aged 30-40 years in good health.

The chain has TRBV5-4 and TRBJ2-2; 7 nucleotides align to TRBD1. The germline gives CDR1 SGHNT, CDR2 YYREEE (reference sequence). CDR3 length: 15 amino acids. Trimming cost V 4 bases and J 4 bases; bases outside gene matches: 7. The DNA of the CDR3 is TGTGCCAGCAGCGAAGGGGGCGCGGTCACCGGGGAGCTGTTTTTT. It translates to CASSEGGAVTGELFF.

The V call is TRBV28, the J call TRBJ2-7; 8 nucleotides match TRBD2. The germline V gene has CDR1 MDHEN and CDR2 SYDVKM. Unmatched junction bases numbered 8, after V lost 4 bases and J lost 6 bases. This CDR3 has 14 residues. The CDR3 nucleotides read TGTGCCAGCAGTTCAATTAGCGGGATGGGCGAGCAGTACTTC. Encoded protein: CASSSISGMGEQYF.